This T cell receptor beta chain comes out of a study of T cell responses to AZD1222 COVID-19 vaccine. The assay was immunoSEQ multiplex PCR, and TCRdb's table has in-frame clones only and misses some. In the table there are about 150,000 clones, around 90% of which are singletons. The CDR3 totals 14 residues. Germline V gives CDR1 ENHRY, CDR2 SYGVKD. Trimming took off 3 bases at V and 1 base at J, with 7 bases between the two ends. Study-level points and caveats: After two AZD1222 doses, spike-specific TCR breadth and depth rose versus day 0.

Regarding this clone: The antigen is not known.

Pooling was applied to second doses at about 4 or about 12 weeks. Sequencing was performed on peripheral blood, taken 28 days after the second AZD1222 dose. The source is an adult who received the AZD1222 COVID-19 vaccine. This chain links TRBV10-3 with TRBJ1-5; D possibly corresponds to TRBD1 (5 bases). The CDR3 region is CAISEGDSNQPQHF. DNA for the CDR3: TGTGCCATCAGTGAAGGGGACAGCAATCAGCCCCAGCATTTT.